This TCR beta chain emerged from a study of T cells in women clearing cervical HPV infection. Study-level background: Blood came at first lesion visit for cases, post-clearance for controls. Study outcomes and limitations: Effector/memory and HPV-specific T cells were not isolated, and association timing is unknown.

Average input was around 1,200 ng genomic DNA for immunoSEQ TCR beta CDR3 amplification. Only in-frame clones appear in the TCRdb table, and some are missing; sequencing was by immunoSEQ multiplex PCR. The data include tens of thousands of clones; the top ten clones carry roughly 6.6%. To note about this clone: The antigen remains undetermined. The read finishes 3 residues shy of the CDR3 end, and the germline J gene is used to complete it.

This CDR3 region has 15 residues. Germline V gene sequence: CDR1 SGHNT, CDR2 YYREEE (reference sequence). With 4 bases removed from V and 4 bases from J, the gap between germline ends came to 14 bases. The sequence came from a woman aged 18 to 75 with a cervical HPV16 infection that either progressed to CIN3+ or cleared (not recorded which). The sequenced sample consisted of blood buffy coat. The chain carries TRBV5-4 and TRBJ2-2, with D possibly matching TRBD1 (6 bases). The CDR3 protein is CASSVGGLGTGELFF. CDR3 bases read: TGTGCCAGCAGCGTTGGGGGCTTGGGCACCGGGGAG.